Following are 14 T cell receptor beta chains from one sample sequenced in a study of naive and memory T cell subsets. Both TRBC1 and TRBC2 were covered by a beta constant-region primer of two equimolar oligonucleotides. MiXCR was run by TCRdb on the UMI-ligation and nested PCR reads, yielding one entry per CDR3 protein. The sample shows roughly 140,000 distinct CDR3 sequences, approximately 15% of them seen only once. The sequencing sample was made of naive CD4+ T cells from blood. The receptors stem from a human donor in good health.

There are a few counts of this clonotype. The chain recombines TRBV7-8 with TRBJ2-2, with TRBD2 identical over 12 bases. The CDR3 extends over 17 amino acids. With V trimmed by 5 bases and J by 5 bases, 9 bases remained unmatched. From germline, CDR1 is SGHVS and CDR2 FQNEAQ. CDR3 in amino acids: CASSLKTGTSGTGELFF. The CDR3 nucleotides read TGTGCCAGCAGCCTAAAGACCGGGACTAGCGGGACCGGGGAGCTGTTTTTT.

This sequence joins TRBV6-2 or TRBV6-3 and TRBJ2-3; 7 bases map to TRBD2. The length of the CDR3 is 15 residues. Trimming cost V 2 bases and J 6 bases; bases outside gene matches: 8. Germline lookup yields CDR1 MNHEY and CDR2 SVGEGT. CDR3 nucleotides: TGTGCCAGCAGTTACCGGGAGGCCGCGGGGGATACGCAGTATTTT. This codes for CASSYREAAGDTQYF.

This clonotype was picked up a small number of times. The chain uses TRBV29-1 and TRBJ2-1; TRBD1 is a possible D gene (7 bases). V was trimmed by 5 bases and J by 8 bases, leaving 13 bases between them. CDR3 length: 12 amino acids. Germline V gene sequence: CDR1 SQVTM, CDR2 ANQGSEA. In DNA, the CDR3 is TGCAGCGTTTGGCAGGGGGGAGATGAGCAGTTCTTC. This gives the protein CSVWQGGDEQFF.

V usage is TRBV5-4 and J usage is TRBJ1-3; D possibly corresponds to TRBD1 (5 bases). The CDR3 is 13 amino acids. Looked up from germline, CDR1 is SGHNT and CDR2 is YYREEE (reference sequence). The V gene lost 2 bases and the J gene lost 8 bases, with 11 bases spanning the gap. The CDR3 protein is CASSLGPGDTIYF. CDR3 DNA sequence: TGTGCCAGCAGCTTAGGGCCGGGGGACACCATATATTTT.

With respect to this clonotype: The junction differs from germline at one of its ends, possibly a read error. The CDR3 DNA follows: TGCAGGGTTGGGGCCGGGACTAGCGGGAACGAGCAGTACTTC. Protein: CRVGAGTSGNEQYF. The chain is built from TRBV29-1 and TRBJ2-7, with TRBD2 matching 13 bases. The CDR3 runs to 14 residues. CDR1 is SQVTM and CDR2 is ANQGSEA in the germline V gene.

This clonotype was seen at least ten times. The chain joins TRBV29-1 to TRBJ2-5; 8 bases are shared with TRBD2. With 7 bases clipped from V and 5 bases from J, the junction kept 6 bases outside the gene matches. This CDR3 has 12 residues. Germline values: CDR1 SQVTM, CDR2 ANQGSEA. Here the CDR3 reads CSAAGVQETQYF. CDR3 sequence (DNA): TGCAGCGCAGCGGGAGTCCAGGAGACCCAGTACTTC.

The chain has TRBV18 and TRBJ2-1; tentative D call: TRBD2 (6 bases). Trimming took 1 base from V and 0 from J, leaving 10 bases between them. Germline V gene data show CDR1 as KGHSH and CDR2 as LQKENI. This CDR3 has 16 amino acids. DNA for the CDR3: TGTGCCAGCTCACCACTAGCGGAGAGCTCCTACAATGAGCAGTTCTTC. Translated: CASSPLAESSYNEQFF.

Only a few counts were recorded for this clonotype. The J gene is TRBJ1-5, the V gene TRBV27; D is ambiguous. This CDR3 is built from 13 residues. V was trimmed by 0 bases and J by 4 bases, leaving 4 bases between them. Germline V lookup: CDR1 MNHEY, CDR2 SMNVEV (reference sequence). The CDR3 nucleotides read TGTGCCAGCAGTTTATCCGGGAATCAGCCCCAGCATTTT. It is translated as CASSLSGNQPQHF.

The chain joins TRBV6-2 or TRBV6-3 to TRBJ2-1; 7 bases align to TRBD1. The CDR3 covers 14 residues. The junction had 9 bases not matched to a gene; V was cut back by 6 bases and J by 7 bases. Germline lookup yields CDR1 MNHEY and CDR2 SVGEGT. CDR3 loop: CASRSGGNWNEQFF. Written as DNA, the CDR3 is TGTGCCAGCAGGTCAGGGGGAAACTGGAATGAGCAGTTCTTC.

The CDR3 reads CATSRTSGRYEQFF. CDR3 in DNA: TGTGCCACCAGCCGGACTAGCGGGAGGTATGAGCAGTTCTTC. V and J are TRBV15 and TRBJ2-1, with TRBD2 matching 14 bases. With 5 bases clipped from V and 8 bases from J, the junction kept 2 bases outside the gene matches. This CDR3 comprises 14 residues. CDR1 and CDR2 from the germline V gene are LNHNV and YYDKDF (reference sequence).

This clonotype was recorded a few times. The chain couples TRBV5-5 to TRBJ2-2; D ambiguous. The ends were cut back, 0 bases at V and 7 bases at J, with 10 bases in the middle. The CDR3 is 14 amino acids. CDR1 is SGHKS and CDR2 is YYEKEE in the germline V gene (reference sequence). In DNA, the CDR3 is TGTGCCAGCAGCTTGGGCAGGTCGGGCGGGGAGCTGTTTTTT. Its translation: CASSLGRSGGELFF.

This clonotype has a count of ten or more. The chain recombines TRBV7-2 with TRBJ2-1, with 9 nucleotides matching TRBD2. V lost 8 bases, J lost 4 bases, and 15 bases stayed unmatched. Germline CDR1 is SGHTA and CDR2 is FQGNSA. This CDR3 contains 17 residues. DNA of the CDR3: TGTGCCAGCGTCCCCCCGCAGGGCGGGAGGGCTTACAATGAGCAGTTCTTC. Translation gives CASVPPQGGRAYNEQFF.

This clonotype was seen more than once but under ten times. CDR3 in amino acids: CASSSGLPGADTQYF. DNA of the CDR3: TGTGCCAGCAGCTCTGGCCTCCCTGGCGCAGATACGCAGTATTTT. The chain carries TRBV7-9 and TRBJ2-3; unclear D gene. With 4 bases removed from V and 4 bases from J, the gap between germline ends came to 15 bases. The length of the CDR3 is 15 residues. Germline V gene lookup returns CDR1 SEHNR and CDR2 FQNEAQ (reference sequence).

The chain has TRBV30 and TRBJ2-3, with a possible D match to TRBD2 (6 bases). Germline values: CDR1 GTSNPN, CDR2 SVGIG (reference sequence). This CDR3 comprises 14 residues. V gave up 4 bases and J gave up 6 bases, with 17 bases separating them. The CDR3: CAWKVPGSVDTQYF. CDR3 in DNA: TGTGCCTGGAAGGTACCCGGGAGTGTCGATACGCAGTATTTT.